These T cell receptor beta chains were read from a single sample in a study of blood T cell repertoires in COVID-19. The data were produced by immunoSEQ multiplex PCR, yet TCRdb's version contains in-frame clones alone and is incomplete. The sample has some 100,000 clones, roughly 92% seen once; the top ten hold about 0.89%. Sequencing was done on a sample of peripheral blood. The receptors here all came from a man aged 55 to 70 with acute or convalescent COVID-19. CDR3s leave out the opening cysteine and the closing phenylalanine or tryptophan.

TRBJ2-7	TRBV7-8	12	ASSPTGSSYEQY
TRBJ2-1	TRBV5-1	14	ASSLGAGVISNEQF
TRBJ1-4	TRBV5-1	13	ASSLRTGNDEKLF
TRBJ2-2	TRBV28	11	ASSLPSPGELF
TRBJ1-5	TRBV19	12	ASMIAGSNQPQH
TRBJ2-2	TRBV18	12	ATTVGLNTGELF
TRBJ1-5	TRBV19	12	ASNAGTANQPQH
TRBJ1-4	TRBV3-1/TRBV3-2	13	ASSSTRTTNEKLF
TRBJ1-4	TRBV3-1/TRBV3-2	12	ASSPGTARLRLF
TRBJ2-2	TRBV6-1	16	ASSEKVSGRPNTGELF
TRBJ2-2	TRBV11-2	15	ASSLATSGRPTGELF
TRBJ2-1	TRBV5-1	17	ASSLPRTSGLVRSNEQF
TRBJ2-1	TRBV5-1	12	ASSTGTRINEQF
TRBJ1-2	TRBV6-5	12	ASNDRRTGYGYT
TRBJ1-5	TRBV4-1	13	ASSQEIGANQPQH
TRBJ2-3	TRBV7-8	14	ASSLVAGTNTDTQY
TRBJ1-6	TRBV5-6	13	ASSRRAGVNSPLH
TRBJ1-1	TRBV18	13	ASSPGNRGTTEAF
TRBJ2-1	TRBV18	12	ASSPGQGFYEQF
TRBJ1-2	TRBV2	11	ASSEATVYGYT
TRBJ2-1	TRBV30	12	ASLAGGRGNEQF
TRBJ1-6	TRBV7-6	13	ASSLADRAGSPLH
TRBJ1-1	TRBV30	14	AWGEGGYGVNTEAF
TRBJ1-1	TRBV14	12	ASSQGRVNTEAF
TRBJ2-1	TRBV2	15	ASSGPGAGGSYNEQF
TRBJ1-4	TRBV5-1	13	ASSAGTGLGEKLF
TRBJ1-3	TRBV30	10	AWTGEGNTIY
TRBJ2-1	TRBV19	14	ASSTPGLGRSNEQF
TRBJ2-7	TRBV3-1/TRBV3-2	14	ASSQRSGTGGNEQY
TRBJ2-7	TRBV28	14	ASQRGGSGSSYEQY
TRBJ1-1	TRBV28	15	ASSLLGTGGHFTEAF
TRBJ1-1	TRBV5-1	13	ASSLSGRRNTEAF
TRBJ2-5	TRBV10-2	14	ASSHVPTSGQETQY
TRBJ1-6	TRBV7-9	12	ASTPDTYNSPLH
TRBJ1-5	TRBV6-5	11	ASSLQGNQPQH
TRBJ1-2	TRBV7-9	8	ALGEDGYT
TRBJ1-1	TRBV5-1	13	ASSPGTGGIPEAF
TRBJ1-2	TRBV7-3	13	ASSLTGGAEYGYT
TRBJ2-2	TRBV28	14	ASSLGLQLFTGELF
TRBJ1-3	TRBV27	11	ASSARIQGPIY
TRBJ1-1	TRBV28	9	ATTENTEAF
TRBJ1-1	TRBV29-1	9	SVDRNTEAF